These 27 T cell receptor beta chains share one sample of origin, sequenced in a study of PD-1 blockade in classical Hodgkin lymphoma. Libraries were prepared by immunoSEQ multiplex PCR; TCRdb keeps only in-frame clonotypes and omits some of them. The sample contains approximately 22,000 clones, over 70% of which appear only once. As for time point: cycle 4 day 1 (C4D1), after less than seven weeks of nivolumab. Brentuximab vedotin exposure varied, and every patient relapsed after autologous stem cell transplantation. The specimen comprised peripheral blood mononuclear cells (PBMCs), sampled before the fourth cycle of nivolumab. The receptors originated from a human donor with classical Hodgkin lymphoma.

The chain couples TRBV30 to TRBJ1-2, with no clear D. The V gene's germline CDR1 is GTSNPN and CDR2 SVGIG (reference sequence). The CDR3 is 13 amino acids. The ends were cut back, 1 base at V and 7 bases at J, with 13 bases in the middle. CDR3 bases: TGTGCCTGGAGTGACCCGGAACCGGTTGGCTACACCTTC. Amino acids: CAWSDPEPVGYTF.

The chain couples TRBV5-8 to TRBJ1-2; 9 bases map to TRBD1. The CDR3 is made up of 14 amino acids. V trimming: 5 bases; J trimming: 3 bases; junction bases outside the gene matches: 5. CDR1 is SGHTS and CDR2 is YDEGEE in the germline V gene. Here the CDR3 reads CASRTTGGHYGYTF. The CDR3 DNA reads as TGTGCCAGCAGAACAACAGGGGGCCACTATGGCTACACCTTC.

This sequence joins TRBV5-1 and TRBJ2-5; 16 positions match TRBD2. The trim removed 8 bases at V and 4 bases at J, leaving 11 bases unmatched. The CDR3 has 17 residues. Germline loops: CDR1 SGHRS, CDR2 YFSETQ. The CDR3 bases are TGCGCCAGGACTGGGACTAGCGGGGGGGCACTGGGAGAGACCCAGTACTTC. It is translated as CARTGTSGGALGETQYF.

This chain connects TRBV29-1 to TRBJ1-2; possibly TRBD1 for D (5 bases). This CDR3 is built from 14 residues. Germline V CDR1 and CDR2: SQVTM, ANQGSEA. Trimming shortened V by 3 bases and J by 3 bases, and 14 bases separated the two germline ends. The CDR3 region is CSVDLWGDDYGYTF. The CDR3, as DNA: TGCAGCGTTGATCTCTGGGGGGACGACTATGGCTACACCTTC.

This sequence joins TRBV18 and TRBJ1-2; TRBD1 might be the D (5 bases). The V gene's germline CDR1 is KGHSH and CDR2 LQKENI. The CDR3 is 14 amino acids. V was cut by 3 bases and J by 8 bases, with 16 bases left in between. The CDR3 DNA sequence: TGTGCCAGCTCACCCACAGGACAAGGGGAAGGCTACACCTTC. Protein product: CASSPTGQGEGYTF.

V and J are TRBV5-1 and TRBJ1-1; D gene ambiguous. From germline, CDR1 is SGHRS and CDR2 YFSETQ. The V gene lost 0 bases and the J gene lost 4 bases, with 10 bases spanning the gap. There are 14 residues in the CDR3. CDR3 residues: CASSLGGSGTEAFF. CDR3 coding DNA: TGCGCCAGCAGCTTGGGTGGCTCTGGCACTGAAGCTTTCTTT.

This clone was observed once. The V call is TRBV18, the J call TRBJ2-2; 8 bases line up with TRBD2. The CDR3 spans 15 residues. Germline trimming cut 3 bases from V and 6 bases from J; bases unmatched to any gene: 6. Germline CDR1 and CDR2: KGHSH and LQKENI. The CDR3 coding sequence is TGTGCCAGCTCACCGGGCGGGAGGAGCCCCGGGGAGCTGTTTTTT. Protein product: CASSPGGRSPGELFF. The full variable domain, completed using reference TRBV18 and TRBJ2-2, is NAGVMQNPRHLVRRRGQEARLRCSPMKGHSHVYWYRQLPEEGLKFMVYLQKENIIDESGMPKERFSAEFPKEGPSILRIQQVVRGDSAAYFCASSPGGRSPGELFFGEGSRLTVL.

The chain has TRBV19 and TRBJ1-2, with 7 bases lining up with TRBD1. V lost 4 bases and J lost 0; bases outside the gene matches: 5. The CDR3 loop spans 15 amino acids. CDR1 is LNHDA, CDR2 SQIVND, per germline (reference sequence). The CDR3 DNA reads TGTGCCAGTAGTAACCGACAGGGAACTAACTATGGCTACACCTTC. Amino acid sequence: CASSNRQGTNYGYTF.

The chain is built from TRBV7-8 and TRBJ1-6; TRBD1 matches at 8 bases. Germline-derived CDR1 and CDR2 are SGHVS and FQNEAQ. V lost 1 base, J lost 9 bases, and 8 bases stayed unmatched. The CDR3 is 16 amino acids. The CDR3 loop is CASSLGTGTGSSPLHF. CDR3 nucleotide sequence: TGTGCCAGCAGCTTAGGGACCGGGACAGGTAGTTCACCCCTCCACTTT.

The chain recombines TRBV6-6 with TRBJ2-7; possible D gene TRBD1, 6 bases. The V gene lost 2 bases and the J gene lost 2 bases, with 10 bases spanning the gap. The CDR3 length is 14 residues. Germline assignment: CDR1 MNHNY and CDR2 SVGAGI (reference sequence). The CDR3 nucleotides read TGTGCCAGCAGTTACCAGGGGTCCACCTACGAGCAGTACTTC. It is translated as CASSYQGSTYEQYF.

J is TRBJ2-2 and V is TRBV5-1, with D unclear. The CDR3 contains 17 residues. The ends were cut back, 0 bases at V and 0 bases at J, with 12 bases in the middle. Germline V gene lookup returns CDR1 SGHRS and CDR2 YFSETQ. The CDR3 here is CASSLDPPTANTGELFF. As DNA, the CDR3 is TGCGCCAGCAGCTTGGATCCACCAACAGCGAACACCGGGGAGCTGTTTTTT.

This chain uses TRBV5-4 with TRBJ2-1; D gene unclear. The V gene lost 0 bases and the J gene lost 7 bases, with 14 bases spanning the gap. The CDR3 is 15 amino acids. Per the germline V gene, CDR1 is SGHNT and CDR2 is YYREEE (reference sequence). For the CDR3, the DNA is TGTGCCAGCAGCTTGGGGACCCCGAGCCTTAATGAGCAGTTCTTC. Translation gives CASSLGTPSLNEQFF.

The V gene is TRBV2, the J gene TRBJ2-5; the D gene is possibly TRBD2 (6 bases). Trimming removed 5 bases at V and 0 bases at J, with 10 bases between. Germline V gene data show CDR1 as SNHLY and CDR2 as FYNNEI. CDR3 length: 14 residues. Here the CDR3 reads CASSPWGDQETQYF. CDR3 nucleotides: TGTGCCAGCAGTCCCTGGGGGGACCAAGAGACCCAGTACTTC.

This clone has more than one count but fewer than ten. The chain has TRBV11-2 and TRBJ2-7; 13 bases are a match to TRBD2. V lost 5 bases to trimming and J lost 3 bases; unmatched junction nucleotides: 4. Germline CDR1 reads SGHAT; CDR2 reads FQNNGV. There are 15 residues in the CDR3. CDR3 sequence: CASSLWTSGSYEQYF. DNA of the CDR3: TGTGCCAGCAGCCTATGGACTAGCGGGAGCTACGAGCAGTACTTC.

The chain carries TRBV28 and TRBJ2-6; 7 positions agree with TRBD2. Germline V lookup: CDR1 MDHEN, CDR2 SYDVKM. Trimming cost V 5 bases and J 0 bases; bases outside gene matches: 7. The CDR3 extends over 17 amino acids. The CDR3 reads CASSPRTRFSGANVLTF. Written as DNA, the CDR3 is TGTGCCAGCAGTCCCCGGACTAGATTCTCTGGGGCCAACGTCCTGACTTTC.

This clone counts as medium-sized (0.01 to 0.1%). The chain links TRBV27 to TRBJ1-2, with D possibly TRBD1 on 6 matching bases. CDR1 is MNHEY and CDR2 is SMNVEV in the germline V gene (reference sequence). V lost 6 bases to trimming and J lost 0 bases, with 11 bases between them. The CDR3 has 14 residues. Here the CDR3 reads CASSQGLANYGYTF. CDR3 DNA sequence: TGTGCCAGCAGCCAGGGGCTGGCTAACTATGGCTACACCTTC.

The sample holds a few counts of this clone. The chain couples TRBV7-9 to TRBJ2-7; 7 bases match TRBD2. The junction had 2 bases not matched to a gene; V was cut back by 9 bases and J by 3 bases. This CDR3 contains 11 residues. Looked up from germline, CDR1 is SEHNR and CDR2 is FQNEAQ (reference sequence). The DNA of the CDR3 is TGTGCCAGTGAGCGGGACTACGAGCAGTACTTC. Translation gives CASERDYEQYF.

CDR3: CASSLEVLDTQYF. The CDR3 coding sequence is TGTGCCAGCAGCTTAGAAGTTTTAGATACGCAGTATTTT. This sequence joins TRBV7-6 and TRBJ2-3, with D uncertain. The CDR3 runs to 13 residues. V dropped 1 base and J dropped 5 bases, with 7 bases sitting between them. Looked up from germline, CDR1 is SGHVS and CDR2 is FNYEAQ.

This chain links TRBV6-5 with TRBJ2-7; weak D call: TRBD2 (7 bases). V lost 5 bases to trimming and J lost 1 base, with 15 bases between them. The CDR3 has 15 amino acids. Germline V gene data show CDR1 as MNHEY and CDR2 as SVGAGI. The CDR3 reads CASSLGGEPSYEQYF. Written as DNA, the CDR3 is TGTGCCAGCAGTCTAGGGGGGGAACCGTCCTACGAGCAGTACTTC.

The CDR3 loop reads CASRPPNTGELFF. As DNA, the CDR3 is TGTGCCAGCCGACCCCCGAACACCGGGGAGCTGTTTTTT. The rearrangement joins TRBV7-3 to TRBJ2-2, with unresolved D. This CDR3 comprises 13 residues. The V end lost 8 bases, the J end lost 0 bases, and 7 bases lay between the germline ends. CDR1 SGHTA and CDR2 FQGTGA come from the germline V gene.

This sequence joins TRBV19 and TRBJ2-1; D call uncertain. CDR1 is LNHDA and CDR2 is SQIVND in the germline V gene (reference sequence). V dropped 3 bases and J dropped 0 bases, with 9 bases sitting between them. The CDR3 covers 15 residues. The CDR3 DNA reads TGTGCCAGTAGTATTACGATTAGCTCCTACAATGAGCAGTTCTTC. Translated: CASSITISSYNEQFF.

The CDR3 DNA sequence: TGCGCCAGCAGCCAAAGCCGGACAGGGGTGGGCGAGCAGTACTTC. Translated, it gives CASSQSRTGVGEQYF. The V gene is TRBV4-1, the J gene TRBJ2-7; 9 nucleotides line up with TRBD1. CDR1 and CDR2 from the germline V gene are MGHRA and YSYEKL. The length of the CDR3 is 15 residues. V shed 2 bases and J 6 bases; nucleotides not matched to a gene: 8.

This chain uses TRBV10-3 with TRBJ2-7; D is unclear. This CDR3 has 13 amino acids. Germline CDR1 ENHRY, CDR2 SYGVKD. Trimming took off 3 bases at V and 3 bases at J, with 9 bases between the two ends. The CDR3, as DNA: TGTGCCATCAGTGACAGAGGCCTCTACGAGCAGTACTTC. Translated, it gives CAISDRGLYEQYF.

CDR3 amino acids: CASSFTGRGTDTQYF. The CDR3 DNA reads TGTGCCAGCAGCTTTACAGGGAGGGGCACAGATACGCAGTATTTT. The chain is built from TRBV7-9 and TRBJ2-3; TRBD2 might be the D (7 bases). The CDR3 has 15 amino acids. V was shortened by 3 bases and J by 1 base, with 11 bases between the two germline ends. Germline V CDR1 and CDR2: SEHNR, FQNEAQ (reference sequence). Using reference TRBV7-9 and TRBJ2-3 for the parts outside the CDR3, the full variable domain is DTGVSQNPRHKITKRGQNVTFRCDPISEHNRLYWYRQTLGQGPEFLTYFQNEAQLEKSRLLSDRFSAERPKGSFSTLEIQRTEQGDSAMYLCASSFTGRGTDTQYFGPGTRLTVL.

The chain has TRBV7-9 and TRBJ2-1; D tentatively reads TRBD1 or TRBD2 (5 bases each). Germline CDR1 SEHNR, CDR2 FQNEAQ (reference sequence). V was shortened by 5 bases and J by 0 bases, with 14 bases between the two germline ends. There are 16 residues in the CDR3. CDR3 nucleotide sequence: TGTGCCAGCAGCGGACGGGACGGCAGCTCCTACAATGAGCAGTTCTTC. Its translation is CASSGRDGSSYNEQFF. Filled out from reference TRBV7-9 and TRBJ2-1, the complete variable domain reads DTGVSQNPRHKITKRGQNVTFRCDPISEHNRLYWYRQTLGQGPEFLTYFQNEAQLEKSRLLSDRFSAERPKGSFSTLEIQRTEQGDSAMYLCASSGRDGSSYNEQFFGPGTRLTVL.

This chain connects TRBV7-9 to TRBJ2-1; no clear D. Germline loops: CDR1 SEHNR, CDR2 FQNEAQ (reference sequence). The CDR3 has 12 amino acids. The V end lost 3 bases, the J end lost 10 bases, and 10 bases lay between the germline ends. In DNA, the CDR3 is TGTGCCAGCAGCTTTACAGCCTCCGAGCAGTTCTTC. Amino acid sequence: CASSFTASEQFF.

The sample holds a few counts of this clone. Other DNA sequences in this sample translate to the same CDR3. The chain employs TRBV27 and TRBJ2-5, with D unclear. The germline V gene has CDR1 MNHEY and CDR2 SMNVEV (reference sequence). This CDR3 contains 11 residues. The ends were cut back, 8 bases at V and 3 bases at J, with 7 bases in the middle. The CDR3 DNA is TGTGCCAGCGGGGTAAAAGAGACCCAGTACTTC. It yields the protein CASGVKETQYF.